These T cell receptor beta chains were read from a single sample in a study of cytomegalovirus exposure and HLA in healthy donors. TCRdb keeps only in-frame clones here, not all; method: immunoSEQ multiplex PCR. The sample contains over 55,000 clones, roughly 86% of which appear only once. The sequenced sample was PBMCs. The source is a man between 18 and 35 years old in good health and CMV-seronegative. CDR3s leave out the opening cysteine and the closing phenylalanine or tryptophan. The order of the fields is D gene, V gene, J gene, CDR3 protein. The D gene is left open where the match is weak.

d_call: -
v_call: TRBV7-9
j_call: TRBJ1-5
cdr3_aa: ASSLDRGASNQPQH

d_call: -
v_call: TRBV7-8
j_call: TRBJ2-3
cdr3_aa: ASSFFGGGRTDTQY

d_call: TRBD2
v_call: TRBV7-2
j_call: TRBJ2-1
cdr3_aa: ASSWTSGGVGNEQF

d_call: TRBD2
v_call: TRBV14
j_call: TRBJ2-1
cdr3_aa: ASSPTSGGIYNEQF

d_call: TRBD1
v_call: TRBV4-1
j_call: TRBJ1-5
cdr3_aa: ASSQDRDRVFQPQH

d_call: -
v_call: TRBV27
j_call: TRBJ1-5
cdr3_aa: ASSNTENQPQH

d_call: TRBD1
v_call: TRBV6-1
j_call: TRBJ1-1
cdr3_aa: ASRRGPMNTEAF

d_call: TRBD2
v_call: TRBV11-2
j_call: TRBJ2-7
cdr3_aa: ASSLREAGFSYEQY

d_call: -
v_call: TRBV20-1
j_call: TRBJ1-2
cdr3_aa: SASPAAGYT

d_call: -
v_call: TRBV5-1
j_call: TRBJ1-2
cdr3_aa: ASSSGMYGYT

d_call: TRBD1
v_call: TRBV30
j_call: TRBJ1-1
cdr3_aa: AWRPGQGAPAF

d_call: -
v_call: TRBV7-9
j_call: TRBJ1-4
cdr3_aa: ASSLRATNEKLF

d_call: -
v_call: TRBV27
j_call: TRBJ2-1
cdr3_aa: ASSPSLEAPEQF

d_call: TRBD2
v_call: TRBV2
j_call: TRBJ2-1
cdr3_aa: ASSDLSGRLAGGYNEQF

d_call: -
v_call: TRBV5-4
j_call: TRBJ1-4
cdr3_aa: ASSLDQGPDEKLF

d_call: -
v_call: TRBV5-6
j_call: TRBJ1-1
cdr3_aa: ASSFGGGVTEAF

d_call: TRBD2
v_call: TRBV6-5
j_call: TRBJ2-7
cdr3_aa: ASSREGEQY

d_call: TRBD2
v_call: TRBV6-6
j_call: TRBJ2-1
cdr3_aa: AIRLAGGDEQF

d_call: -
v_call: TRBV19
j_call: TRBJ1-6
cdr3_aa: ASWEGSYNSPLH